One and the same sample provided the 22 T cell receptor beta chains below, sequenced in a study of blood T cell repertoires in COVID-19 (dated by TCRdb to 2018 to 2020). Library creation used the immunoSEQ multiplex PCR assay. Sourced from immuneACCESS, this table was stored by TCRdb with only in-frame sequences that have V and J called. A share of the clones is absent; for the studies checked, an unresolved V gene accounts for under half, and the remainder has no known explanation. Recorded for this sample are some 170,000 clones; roughly 89% of them occurred a single time. 3% to 4.5% of the sample lies in the top ten. Input material: peripheral blood. All receptors come from a woman aged 55-75 years who had recovered from COVID-19.

The chain links TRBV6-6 to TRBJ2-7; perhaps TRBD1 as D (6 bases). The CDR3 consists of 14 residues. V was clipped by 5 bases and J by 4 bases, with 15 bases between them. The germline V gene has CDR1 MNHNY and CDR2 SVGAGI (reference sequence). In nucleotides, the CDR3 is TGTGCCAGCAGTACCCCCGGGACACCATACGAGCAGTACTTC. It yields the protein CASSTPGTPYEQYF.

V gene TRBV30 combines with J gene TRBJ1-5, with D possibly TRBD1 on 6 matching bases. The CDR3 totals 15 residues. Germline V CDR1 and CDR2: GTSNPN, SVGIG (reference sequence). The V end lost 0 bases, the J end lost 5 bases, and 14 bases lay between the germline ends. The CDR3 DNA reads TGTGCCTGGAGTGTACGGGGAGGGGGAGATCAGCCCCAGCATTTT. Translation: CAWSVRGGGDQPQHF.

The V call is TRBV5-4, the J call TRBJ2-2; tentatively, D is TRBD1 (6 bases). The CDR3 is made up of 18 amino acids. The V end was cut by 4 bases, the J end by 3 bases, with 22 bases between. The V gene's germline CDR1 is SGHNT and CDR2 YYREEE (reference sequence). CDR3 residues: CASSGGQQLPNYTGELFF. The CDR3 DNA reads TGTGCCAGCAGCGGCGGACAGCAGCTACCTAACTACACCGGGGAGCTGTTTTTT.

This rearrangement joins TRBV18 to TRBJ2-1; 9 positions agree with TRBD1. V lost 0 bases and J lost 8; bases outside the gene matches: 5. The CDR3 covers 15 residues. Germline V gene sequence: CDR1 KGHSH, CDR2 LQKENI. The CDR3 loop is CASSPPGTGIDEQFF. For the CDR3, the DNA is TGTGCCAGCTCACCACCCGGGACAGGGATTGATGAGCAGTTCTTC.

The table lists this clone with a count of one. This rearrangement joins TRBV5-1 to TRBJ2-5; TRBD1 aligns across 8 bases. CDR1 is SGHRS and CDR2 is YFSETQ in the germline V gene. Trimming at V came to 5 bases and at J to 0 bases, leaving 21 bases not matched to a gene. This CDR3 has 20 amino acids. The CDR3 sequence: CASSFYPTTGTGRYQETQYF. The CDR3 DNA reads as TGCGCCAGCAGTTTCTACCCCACCACCGGGACAGGAAGATACCAAGAGACCCAGTACTTC.

This chain joins TRBV28 and TRBJ2-7, with 8 positions matching TRBD1. There are 14 residues in the CDR3. Trimming at V came to 6 bases and at J to 5 bases, leaving 9 bases not matched to a gene. Germline V CDR1 and CDR2: MDHEN, SYDVKM. The CDR3 reads CASSLDRVPDEQYF. DNA for the CDR3: TGTGCCAGCAGCTTGGACAGGGTGCCGGACGAGCAGTACTTC. Filled out from reference TRBV28 and TRBJ2-7, the complete variable domain reads DVKVTQSSRYLVKRTGEKVFLECVQDMDHENMFWYRQDPGLGLRLIYFSYDVKMKEKGDIPEGYSVSREKKERFSLILESASTNQTSMYLCASSLDRVPDEQYFGPGTRLTVT.

This chain connects TRBV6-4 to TRBJ1-2; the D is unclear. Trimming removed 7 bases from V and 6 bases from J, with 3 bases in between. The CDR3 is 9 amino acids. The germline V gene encodes CDR1 MRHNA and CDR2 SNTAGT. The chain's CDR3 is CASINGYTF. The DNA for the CDR3 is TGTGCCAGCATCAATGGCTACACCTTC.

V is TRBV28 and J is TRBJ1-5; 7 nucleotides align to TRBD1. V gave up 6 bases and J gave up 2 bases; unmatched junction bases: 4. CDR1 and CDR2 (germline): MDHEN, SYDVKM. The CDR3 is made up of 14 amino acids. The CDR3: CASSVTGGNQPQHF. As DNA, the CDR3 is TGTGCCAGCAGCGTTACAGGGGGCAATCAGCCCCAGCATTTT.

Comments on this clone: The sample contains more than one DNA sequence encoding this CDR3. The J gene is TRBJ2-2, the V gene TRBV5-1, with TRBD2 identical over 9 bases. There are 15 residues in the CDR3. V trimming: 5 bases; J trimming: 2 bases; junction bases outside the gene matches: 4. Germline CDR1 and CDR2: SGHRS and YFSETQ. CDR3 sequence: CASSLAGANTGELFF. The CDR3 nucleotides are TGCGCCAGCAGTTTAGCGGGGGCTAACACCGGGGAGCTGTTTTTT.

The chain combines TRBV28 with TRBJ2-2, with 7 bases fitting TRBD1. This CDR3 contains 15 residues. Trimming removed 5 bases from V and 4 bases from J; junction bases left unmatched: 7. Germline V CDR1 and CDR2: MDHEN, SYDVKM. Written as DNA, the CDR3 is TGTGCCAGCAGTCCACCTAGACAGGGCACCGGGGAGCTGTTTTTT. Protein product: CASSPPRQGTGELFF.

This rearrangement joins TRBV5-8 to TRBJ1-1; 10 nucleotides agree with TRBD1. Germline trimming cut 3 bases from V and 5 bases from J; bases unmatched to any gene: 4. The CDR3 covers 14 residues. Germline CDR1 is SGHTS and CDR2 is YDEGEE. DNA for the CDR3: TGTGCCAGCAGCTGGGACAGGGGAGGAACTGAAGCTTTCTTT. This translates into CASSWDRGGTEAFF. The complete variable domain, with remaining parts taken from reference TRBV5-8 and TRBJ1-1, reads EAGVTQSPTHLIKTRGQQATLRCSPISGHTSVYWYQQALGLGLQFLLWYDEGEERNRGNFPPRFSGRQFPNYSSELNVNALELEDSALYLCASSWDRGGTEAFFGQGTRLTVV.

The chain couples TRBV10-3 to TRBJ1-1; 8 bases fit TRBD1. CDR1 ENHRY and CDR2 SYGVKD come from the germline V gene. Losses at the gene ends were 3 bases for V and 6 bases for J; bases not matched to a gene: 6. The CDR3 sequence is 14 residues long. CDR3 sequence: CAISESQGASEAFF. Here the CDR3 DNA reads TGTGCCATCAGTGAAAGTCAGGGGGCGTCTGAAGCTTTCTTT.

This clone was detected once. The rearrangement uses TRBV6-5 and TRBJ1-2; no definite D call. Germline CDR1 and CDR2: MNHEY and SVGAGI. Trimming shortened V by 5 bases and J by 1 base, and 11 bases separated the two germline ends. This CDR3 is 14 amino acids long. For the CDR3, the DNA is TGTGCCAGCAGTACCCACAGTTTTAACTATGGCTACACCTTC. Translating it yields CASSTHSFNYGYTF.

Notes on this clone: Other DNA sequences from this sample encode an identical CDR3 as well. V is TRBV7-8 and J is TRBJ1-2, with D perhaps matching TRBD1 (5 bases). Germline loops: CDR1 SGHVS, CDR2 FQNEAQ. CDR3 length equals 15 residues. With 1 base removed from V and 4 bases from J, the gap between germline ends came to 13 bases. CDR3 sequence: CASSLGQGGGYGYTF. CDR3 bases: TGTGCCAGCAGCTTAGGGCAGGGAGGTGGCTATGGCTACACCTTC.

The chain employs TRBV5-1 and TRBJ1-1; D might be TRBD1 (6 bases). The CDR3 consists of 14 residues. CDR1 SGHRS and CDR2 YFSETQ come from the germline V gene. V was shortened by 1 base and J by 4 bases, with 11 bases between the two germline ends. The CDR3 DNA sequence: TGCGCCAGCAGCTTGTCACAGGGTGCCACTGAAGCTTTCTTT. Its protein is CASSLSQGATEAFF.

The DNA for the CDR3 is TGTGCCAGCAGTGGACAGGGGGAGAACACTGAAGCTTTCTTT. Its translation is CASSGQGENTEAFF. The rearrangement joins TRBV28 to TRBJ1-1; TRBD1 matches 10 bases. J was trimmed by 1 base and V by 5 bases; bases with no gene match: 1. CDR1 is MDHEN, CDR2 SYDVKM, per germline. This CDR3 contains 14 residues.

The CDR3 is CASRLAAGTSVSHPPDTQYF. The DNA of the CDR3 is TGTGCAAGTCGCTTAGCTGCCGGGACTAGCGTTTCACATCCCCCAGATACGCAGTATTTT. The rearrangement uses TRBV12-2 and TRBJ2-3; TRBD2, the table's D call, was not compared with the DNA. TRBV12-2 is a pseudogene. This CDR3 comprises 20 residues.

The chain employs TRBV18 and TRBJ2-5; 10 nucleotides line up with TRBD1. V shed 1 base, J shed 3 bases, and the junction held 5 bases outside the gene matches. CDR1 and CDR2 from the germline V gene are KGHSH and LQKENI. The CDR3 contains 16 residues. CDR3 amino acids: CASSPRDRGTEETQYF. The CDR3 DNA reads TGTGCCAGCTCACCACGGGACAGGGGAACGGAAGAGACCCAGTACTTC.

The CDR3 here is CASSLEGRNTIYF. CDR3 coding DNA: TGCGCCAGCAGCTTAGAGGGAAGAAACACCATATATTTT. This rearrangement joins TRBV5-1 to TRBJ1-3, with D hard to call. This CDR3 region has 13 residues. Trimming pared 2 bases from V and 5 bases from J, leaving 8 bases between. The germline V gene has CDR1 SGHRS and CDR2 YFSETQ. Based on the CDR3 plus reference TRBV5-1 and TRBJ1-3, the full variable domain is KAGVTQTPRYLIKTRGQQVTLSCSPISGHRSVSWYQQTPGQGLQFLFEYFSETQRNKGNFPGRFSGRQFSNSRSEMNVSTLELGDSALYLCASSLEGRNTIYFGEGSWLTVV.

The gene calls are TRBV19 and TRBJ1-6; D is uncertain. The V end was cut by 6 bases, the J end by 5 bases, with 11 bases between. CDR1 LNHDA and CDR2 SQIVND come from the germline V gene (reference sequence). CDR3 length: 14 residues. CDR3 bases: TGTGCCAGTAGGGCAAAAAGAAATAATTCACCCCTCCACTTT. This sequence encodes CASRAKRNNSPLHF.

The chain combines TRBV6-1 with TRBJ2-4; 10 bases match TRBD2. The CDR3 sequence is 18 residues long. Germline-derived CDR1 and CDR2 are MNHNS and SASEGT. After removal of 2 bases from V and 1 base from J, the junction contained 8 bases not matched to a gene. The CDR3 coding sequence is TGTGCCAGCAGTGAATGGTGGCAGACTAGCGGGGCCAAAAACATTCAGTACTTC. Protein: CASSEWWQTSGAKNIQYF.

The V call is TRBV1, the J call TRBJ2-7; the DNA was not compared with TRBD2, the D call given in the table. TRBV1 is assigned pseudogene status. This CDR3 is built from 18 residues. Written as DNA, the CDR3 is TGCACCAGCAGCCAAGACTTTCACCCGACCCGCGGCACCTACGAGCAGTACTTC. It codes for CTSSQDFHPTRGTYEQYF.